This is a list of T cell receptor beta chains from one sample in a study of blood T cell repertoires in COVID-19. The assay was immunoSEQ multiplex PCR, and TCRdb's table has in-frame clones only and misses some. In the table there are around 250,000 clones, approximately 80% of which are singletons. The sequencing sample was made of peripheral blood. These receptors all stem from a woman under 30 with acute or convalescent COVID-19. The CDR3 runs from the conserved cysteine through the conserved F or W. D genes are given only for firm matches. The size of a clone is reported for some rows only, either as once, few or many, or as a class for expanded clones.

D	V	J	size	CDR3	DNA
-	TRBV6-5	TRBJ2-1	-	CASSYVGAAANNEQFF	TGTGCCAGCAGTTACGTGGGGGCAGCAGCTAACAATGAGCAGTTCTTC
-	TRBV9	TRBJ2-1	-	CASSPGLQDREQFF	TGTGCCAGCAGCCCCGGACTACAGGACCGAGAGCAGTTCTTC
-	TRBV24-1	TRBJ2-7	-	CATSDSRYLAEQYF	TGTGCCACCAGTGATTCGCGCTACCTCGCCGAGCAGTACTTC
-	TRBV28	TRBJ1-6	-	CASASGYNSPLHF	TGTGCCAGCGCCTCCGGCTATAATTCACCCCTCCACTTT
TRBD1	TRBV11-2	TRBJ1-1	-	CASSLVYIGQGHPEAFF	TGTGCCAGCAGCTTAGTTTACATCGGACAGGGTCACCCTGAAGCTTTCTTT
-	TRBV7-2	TRBJ2-7	-	CASSPRQGQAYEQYF	TGTGCCAGCAGCCCCCGCCAGGGGCAAGCCTACGAGCAGTACTTC
TRBD2	TRBV15	TRBJ2-1	-	CATAESGLARYNEQFF	TGTGCCACCGCGGAGTCTGGACTAGCGCGCTACAATGAGCAGTTCTTC
TRBD2	TRBV27	TRBJ2-1	few	CASSSGTSGPREFF	TGTGCCAGCAGTAGCGGGACTAGCGGCCCGCGGGAGTTCTTC
TRBD2	TRBV6-6	TRBJ2-1	-	CASSRGILAGGPGRYNEQFF	TGTGCCAGCAGTCGGGGCATACTAGCGGGAGGTCCGGGTCGCTACAATGAGCAGTTCTTC
TRBD2	TRBV18	TRBJ2-5	few	CASSPVGLASGTQETQYF	TGTGCCAGCTCACCGGTCGGTTTGGCTAGCGGTACCCAAGAGACCCAGTACTTC
-	TRBV19	TRBJ1-2	-	CASSISVGGAGGYTF	TGTGCCAGTAGTATTTCGGTGGGGGGGGCCGGTGGCTACACCTTC
-	TRBV12-1	TRBJ2-1	-	CARRIADEQFF	TGTGCCAGGAGGATAGCCGATGAGCAGTTCTTC
TRBD2	TRBV5-4	TRBJ2-6	few	CASSSWDYAGANVLTF	TGTGCCAGCAGCTCCTGGGACTACGCCGGGGCCAACGTCCTGACTTTC
TRBD2	TRBV28	TRBJ2-1	-	CASSLLSGHVSYNEQFF	TGTGCCAGCAGTTTACTTAGCGGGCACGTCTCCTACAATGAGCAGTTCTTC
TRBD1	TRBV7-9	TRBJ1-6	few	CASSPGQGYSPLHF	TGTGCCAGCAGCCCGGGACAGGGGTATTCACCCCTCCACTTT
TRBD1	TRBV6-5	TRBJ1-1	-	CASSQGGPAFF	TGTGCCAGCAGCCAAGGGGGCCCGGCTTTCTTT
-	TRBV2	TRBJ1-2	-	CASGDNYGYTF	TGTGCCAGCGGGGACAACTATGGCTACACTTTC
-	TRBV30	TRBJ1-1	-	CAWSAGDTEAFF	TGTGCCTGGAGTGCAGGGGACACTGAAGCTTTCTTT
TRBD1	TRBV6-5	TRBJ1-4	-	CASSRDRDYEKLFF	TGTGCCAGCAGCCGGGACAGGGATTATGAAAAACTGTTTTTT
-	TRBV7-2	TRBJ1-2	-	CASSPGGPNYGYTF	TGTGCCAGCAGCCCCGGGGGGCCTAACTATGGCTACACCTTC
-	TRBV15	TRBJ2-4	-	CATSHDEDIQYF	TGTGCCACCAGCCACGACGAGGACATTCAGTACTTC
TRBD1	TRBV25-1	TRBJ1-2	-	CASSAPTGQANYGYTF	TGTGCCAGCAGTGCCCCAACAGGACAGGCGAACTATGGCTACACCTTC
-	TRBV25-1	TRBJ1-5	-	CASSEYRDNQPQHF	TGTGCCAGCAGTGAATACAGGGACAATCAGCCCCAGCATTTT
-	TRBV6-5	TRBJ1-1	-	CASSYQGWPNTEAFF	TGTGCCAGCAGCTACCAGGGCTGGCCTAACACTGAAGCTTTCTTT
-	TRBV5-4	TRBJ2-1	-	CASSLAIDEQFF	TGTGCCAGCAGCTTGGCTATCGATGAGCAGTTCTTC
-	TRBV20-1	TRBJ1-2	-	CSASPPDATNYGYTF	TGCAGTGCTAGTCCTCCCGATGCCACAAACTATGGCTACACCTTC
-	TRBV7-6	TRBJ1-3	-	CASSLDRGSGNTIYF	TGTGCCAGCAGCTTAGATCGGGGTTCTGGAAACACCATATATTTT
-	TRBV27	TRBJ2-2	-	CASRGETNTGELFF	TGTGCCAGCAGGGGCGAGACGAACACCGGGGAGCTGTTTTTT
TRBD1	TRBV7-9	TRBJ1-6	few	CASSLGQGARSYNSPLHF	TGTGCCAGCAGCTTAGGACAGGGGGCGAGGTCCTATAATTCACCCCTCCACTTT
-	TRBV4-3	TRBJ2-7	few	CASSQEAGTYEQYF	TGCGCCAGCAGCCAAGAGGCGGGAACCTACGAGCAGTACTTC
TRBD2	TRBV9	TRBJ2-2	-	CASSPRTSGDTGELFF	TGTGCCAGCAGCCCGAGGACTAGCGGGGACACCGGGGAGCTGTTTTTT
TRBD2	TRBV7-6	TRBJ2-4	-	CASSLGPGTSVNIQYF	TGTGCCAGCAGCCTAGGCCCCGGGACTAGCGTAAACATTCAGTACTTC
-	TRBV28	TRBJ2-7	-	CASSFNRGAYEQYF	TGTGCCAGCAGTTTCAACCGCGGGGCATACGAGCAGTACTTC
TRBD2	TRBV5-1	TRBJ2-3	-	CASSPRPPRREYDTDTQYF	TGCGCCAGCAGCCCCCGACCCCCGCGGCGGGAGTATGACACAGATACGCAGTATTTT
-	TRBV7-9	TRBJ2-3	many	CASSLGGTRGDTQYF	TGTGCCAGCAGCTTAGGCGGGACCCGAGGGGATACGCAGTATTTT
TRBD2	TRBV7-2	TRBJ2-7	-	CASSLGGGWDEQYF	TGTGCCAGCAGCTTAGGGGGAGGGTGGGACGAGCAGTACTTC
-	TRBV27	TRBJ2-1	-	CASSLSGSKAYNEQFF	TGTGCCAGCAGTTTATCGGGTAGCAAGGCCTACAATGAGCAGTTCTTC
-	TRBV9	TRBJ1-4	-	CASSVGGAVKSEKLFF	TGTGCCAGCAGCGTGGGAGGCGCCGTAAAATCTGAAAAACTGTTTTTT
TRBD2	TRBV19	TRBJ2-2	-	CAVRGAGGFTGELFF	TGTGCCGTTAGGGGTGCGGGAGGGTTCACCGGGGAGCTGTTTTTT
-	TRBV6-5	TRBJ2-7	-	CASNPGDRDEQYF	TGTGCCAGCAACCCAGGGGACCGAGACGAGCAGTACTTC
-	TRBV2	TRBJ2-2	-	CASSERGNGELFF	TGTGCCAGCAGTGAAAGGGGGAACGGGGAGCTGTTTTTT
-	TRBV4-2	TRBJ1-4	-	CASSQDFFSSRNEKLFF	TGTGCCAGCAGCCAAGATTTCTTTAGCAGTCGGAATGAAAAACTGTTTTTT
TRBD2	TRBV4-3	TRBJ2-2	-	CASSQVAGDDTGELFF	TGCGCCAGCAGCCAAGTTGCGGGGGACGACACCGGGGAGCTGTTTTTT
-	TRBV18	TRBJ1-5	-	CASSTGGVSNQPQHF	TGTGCCAGCTCTACCGGGGGTGTTAGCAATCAGCCCCAGCATTTT
-	TRBV28	TRBJ1-5	-	CASSFLAEGDGNQPQHF	TGTGCCAGCAGTTTCCTCGCAGAGGGTGACGGGAATCAGCCCCAGCATTTT
-	TRBV18	TRBJ1-1	-	CASSQPGQRDSPTEAFF	TGTGCCAGCTCACAACCGGGACAAAGGGATAGTCCCACTGAAGCTTTCTTT
TRBD1	TRBV20-1	TRBJ2-7	-	CSASKGQASYEQYF	TGCAGTGCTAGTAAGGGACAGGCCTCCTACGAGCAGTACTTC
TRBD1	TRBV6-2/TRBV6-3	TRBJ2-1	few	CASSWQGGTASNEQFF	TGTGCCAGCAGTTGGCAAGGGGGCACGGCATCCAATGAGCAGTTCTTC
-	TRBV5-1	TRBJ1-1	-	CASSLSTANTEAFF	TGCGCCAGCAGCTTGTCCACAGCGAACACTGAAGCTTTCTTT
-	TRBV4-3	TRBJ2-6	-	CASSQDPGADSSGANVLTF	TGCGCCAGCAGCCAAGATCCTGGGGCCGATTCCTCTGGGGCCAACGTCCTGACTTTC
-	TRBV24-1	TRBJ2-7	-	CATSDSRVDEQYF	TGTGCCACCAGTGATAGCAGGGTGGACGAGCAGTACTTC
TRBD2	TRBV19	TRBJ2-1	-	CASSQDTGTSGRNCEQFF	TGTGCCAGTAGCCAAGACACCGGGACTAGCGGGAGAAATTGTGAGCAGTTCTTC
TRBD2	TRBV6-7	TRBJ2-3	-	CASSYKPGTSGGTDTQYF	TGTGCCAGCAGTTACAAACCCGGGACTAGCGGGGGCACAGATACGCAGTATTTT
TRBD1	TRBV28	TRBJ1-1	-	CASSPIQGAKPNTEAFF	TGTGCCAGCAGCCCGATCCAGGGGGCCAAACCGAACACTGAAGCTTTCTTT
-	TRBV5-1	TRBJ2-5	-	CASSLGQREAETQYF	TGCGCCAGCAGCTTGGGACAGCGAGAGGCGGAGACCCAGTACTTC
-	TRBV6-5	TRBJ2-7	-	CASSYDASSEQYF	TGTGCCAGCAGTTACGATGCTAGTTCCGAGCAGTACTTC
-	TRBV12-3/TRBV12-4	TRBJ2-2	-	CASSTIDTGELFF	TGTGCCAGCAGCACTATTGACACCGGGGAGCTGTTTTTT
TRBD2	TRBV5-1	TRBJ2-1	-	CASSGSGKYNEQFF	TGCGCCAGCAGCGGTAGCGGGAAATACAATGAGCAGTTCTTC
-	TRBV7-2	TRBJ1-5	-	CASSPGPLGSQPQHF	TGTGCCAGCAGCCCGGGCCCCCTGGGGAGTCAGCCCCAGCATTTT
TRBD1	TRBV7-2	TRBJ1-4	-	CASSSGQGGEKLFF	TGTGCCAGCAGCTCGGGACAGGGGGGAGAAAAACTGTTTTTT